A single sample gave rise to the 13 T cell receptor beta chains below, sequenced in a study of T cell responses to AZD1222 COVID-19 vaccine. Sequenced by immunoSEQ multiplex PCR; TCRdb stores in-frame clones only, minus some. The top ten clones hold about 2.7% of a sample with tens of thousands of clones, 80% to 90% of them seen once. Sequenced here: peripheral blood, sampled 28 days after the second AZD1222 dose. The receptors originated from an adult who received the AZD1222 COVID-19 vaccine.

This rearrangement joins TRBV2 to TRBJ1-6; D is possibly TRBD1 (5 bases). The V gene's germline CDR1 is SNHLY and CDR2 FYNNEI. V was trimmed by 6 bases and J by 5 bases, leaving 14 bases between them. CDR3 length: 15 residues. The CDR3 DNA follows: TGTGCCAGCAGCCTCTCCAGGGCGAATAATTCACCCCTCCACTTT. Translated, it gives CASSLSRANNSPLHF.

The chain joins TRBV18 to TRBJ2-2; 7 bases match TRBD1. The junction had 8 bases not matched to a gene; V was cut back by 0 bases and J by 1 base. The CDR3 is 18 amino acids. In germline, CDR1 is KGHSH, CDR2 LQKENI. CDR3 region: CASSPPVGQQLNTGELFF. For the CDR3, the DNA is TGTGCCAGCTCACCACCGGTGGGACAGCAGTTGAACACCGGGGAGCTGTTTTTT.

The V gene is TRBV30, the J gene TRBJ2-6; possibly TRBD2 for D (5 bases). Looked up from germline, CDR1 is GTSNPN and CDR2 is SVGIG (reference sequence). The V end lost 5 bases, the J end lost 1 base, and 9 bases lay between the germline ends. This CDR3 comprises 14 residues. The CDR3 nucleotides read TGTGCCTGGGCATCGGGGTCTGGGGCCAACGTCCTGACTTTC. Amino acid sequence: CAWASGSGANVLTF. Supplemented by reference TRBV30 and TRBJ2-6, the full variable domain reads SQTIHQWPATLVQPVGSPLSLECTVEGTSNPNLYWYRQAAGRGLQLLFYSVGIGQISSEVPQNLSASRPQDRQFILSSKKLLLSDSGFYLCAWASGSGANVLTFGAGSRLTVL.

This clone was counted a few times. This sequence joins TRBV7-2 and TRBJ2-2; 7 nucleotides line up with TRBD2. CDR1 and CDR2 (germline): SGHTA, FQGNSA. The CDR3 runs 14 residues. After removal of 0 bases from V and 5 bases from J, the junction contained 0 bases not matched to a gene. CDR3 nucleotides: TGTGCCAGCAGCTTAGCGGGGGGGACCGGGGAGCTGTTTTTT. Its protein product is CASSLAGGTGELFF.

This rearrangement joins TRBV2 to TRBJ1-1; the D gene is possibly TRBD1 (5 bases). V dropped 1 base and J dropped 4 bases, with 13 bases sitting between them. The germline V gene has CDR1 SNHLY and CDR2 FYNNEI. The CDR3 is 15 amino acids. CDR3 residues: CASSEGPGGGTEAFF. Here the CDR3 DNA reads TGTGCCAGCAGTGAAGGGCCGGGGGGTGGCACTGAAGCTTTCTTT.

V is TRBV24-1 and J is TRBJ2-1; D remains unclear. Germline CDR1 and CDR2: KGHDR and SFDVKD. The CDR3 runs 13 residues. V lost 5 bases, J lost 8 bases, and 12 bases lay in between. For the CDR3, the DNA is TGTGCCACCAGTGCGGCACCAGGACATGAGCAGTTCTTC. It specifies CATSAAPGHEQFF.

The CDR3, as DNA: TGTGCCAGCAGCTTAGCCACAGGACAAGAGACCCAGTACTTC. Translated: CASSLATGQETQYF. The J gene is TRBJ2-5, the V gene TRBV7-6; possible D gene TRBD1, 5 bases. The germline CDR1 and CDR2 sequences are SGHVS and FNYEAQ. The CDR3 runs to 14 residues. V was pared by 0 bases and J by 2 bases, with 7 bases between.

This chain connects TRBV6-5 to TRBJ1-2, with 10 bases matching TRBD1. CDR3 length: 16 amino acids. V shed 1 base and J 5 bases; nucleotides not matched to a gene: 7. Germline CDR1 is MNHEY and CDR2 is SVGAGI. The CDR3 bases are TGTGCCAGCAGTTACTTTGGGACAGGGGATGGTTATGGCTACACCTTC. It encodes CASSYFGTGDGYGYTF.

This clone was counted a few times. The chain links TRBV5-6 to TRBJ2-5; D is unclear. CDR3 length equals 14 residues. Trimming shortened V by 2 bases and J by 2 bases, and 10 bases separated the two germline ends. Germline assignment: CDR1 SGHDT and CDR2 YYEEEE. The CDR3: CASSFGQVQETQYF. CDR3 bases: TGTGCCAGCAGCTTTGGGCAAGTACAAGAGACCCAGTACTTC.

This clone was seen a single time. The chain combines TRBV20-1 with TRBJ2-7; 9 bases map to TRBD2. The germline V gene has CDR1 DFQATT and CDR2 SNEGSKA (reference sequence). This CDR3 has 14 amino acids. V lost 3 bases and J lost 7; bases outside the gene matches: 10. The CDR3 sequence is CSASEAGLAGEQYF. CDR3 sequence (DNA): TGCAGTGCTAGTGAGGCGGGACTAGCAGGTGAGCAGTACTTC.

CDR3 DNA sequence: TGTGCCAGCAGTGGAAAGGCCTTCACCGGGGAGCTGTTTTTT. Amino acids: CASSGKAFTGELFF. The chain carries TRBV2 and TRBJ2-2; D gene unclear. CDR1 is SNHLY, CDR2 FYNNEI, per germline. V was cut by 4 bases and J by 4 bases, with 10 bases left in between. The CDR3 covers 14 residues.

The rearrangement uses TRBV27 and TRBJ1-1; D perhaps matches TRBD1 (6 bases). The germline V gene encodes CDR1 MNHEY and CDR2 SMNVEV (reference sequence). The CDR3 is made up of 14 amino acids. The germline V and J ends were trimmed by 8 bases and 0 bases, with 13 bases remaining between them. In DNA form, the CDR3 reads TGTGCCAGCGGCAACGGGGGGCTGAACACTGAAGCTTTCTTT. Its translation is CASGNGGLNTEAFF.

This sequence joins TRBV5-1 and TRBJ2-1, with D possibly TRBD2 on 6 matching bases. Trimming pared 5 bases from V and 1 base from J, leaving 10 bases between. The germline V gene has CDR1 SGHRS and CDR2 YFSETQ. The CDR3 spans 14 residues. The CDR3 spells CASRGSGSYNEQFF. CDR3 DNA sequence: TGCGCCAGCAGGGGCAGCGGGTCCTACAATGAGCAGTTCTTC. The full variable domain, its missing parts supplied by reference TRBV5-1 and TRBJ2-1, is KAGVTQTPRYLIKTRGQQVTLSCSPISGHRSVSWYQQTPGQGLQFLFEYFSETQRNKGNFPGRFSGRQFSNSRSEMNVSTLELGDSALYLCASRGSGSYNEQFFGPGTRLTVL.